This entry lists 12 T cell receptor beta chains sequenced from one sample in a study of T-cell memory formation after mild COVID-19. TCRdb passed the 5' RACE reads through MiXCR, listing each CDR3 protein once. The sample lists 130,000 to 150,000 distinct CDR3 sequences; under 7% were seen once. The specimen was PBMCs or a T cell subset sorted from them (not recorded which). These receptors originate from an adult woman who had mild COVID-19 (a few samples of this study predate the infection). Cell type and time point are not known.

This clonotype was found a few times. The V call is TRBV29-1, the J call TRBJ2-3; 11 bases line up with TRBD2. The CDR3 is 15 residues long. V was clipped by 7 bases and J by 7 bases; unmatched bases: 13. From germline, CDR1 is SQVTM and CDR2 ANQGSEA. The CDR3 DNA sequence: TGCAGCGCCGAACAACCTACTAGCGGGGGTAATACGCAGTATTTT. Translating gives CSAEQPTSGGNTQYF.

This sequence joins TRBV12-3 or TRBV12-4 and TRBJ2-7, with D tentatively TRBD2 (5 bases). Trimming left V 3 bases short and J 5 bases short, with 17 bases between. The CDR3 sequence is 15 residues long. CDR3 coding DNA: TGTGCCAGCAGTTTGCCGGGAAAGGGTAAAGACGAGCAGTACTTC. Translated, it gives CASSLPGKGKDEQYF.

This clonotype was seen repeatedly, ten times or more. The chain links TRBV7-9 to TRBJ2-1, with D possibly being TRBD1 or TRBD2 (5 bases each). Germline lookup yields CDR1 SEHNR and CDR2 FQNEAQ (reference sequence). Trimming took 0 bases from V and 6 from J, leaving 12 bases between them. The CDR3 length is 15 residues. CDR3 sequence: CASSLAVRGGNEQFF. The CDR3 region has the DNA TGTGCCAGCAGCTTAGCGGTCCGGGGCGGCAATGAGCAGTTCTTC.

This clonotype was seen many times. J is TRBJ2-1 and V is TRBV4-3; 11 bases fit TRBD2. The germline V gene has CDR1 LGHNA and CDR2 YSLEER. After removal of 0 bases from V and 3 bases from J, the junction contained 1 base not matched to a gene. The CDR3 has 16 amino acids. The CDR3 is CASSQDGTSGYNEQFF. CDR3 coding DNA: TGCGCCAGCAGCCAAGATGGGACTAGCGGCTACAATGAGCAGTTCTTC.

The rearrangement links TRBV6-2 or TRBV6-3 to TRBJ2-7, with TRBD2 as a possible D gene (5 bases). CDR3 length: 17 amino acids. The germline V and J ends were trimmed by 2 bases and 1 base, with 18 bases remaining between them. CDR1 MNHEY and CDR2 SVGEGT come from the germline V gene. In DNA form, the CDR3 reads TGTGCCAGCAGTTACCCTGACGGACCACGGGGTTCCTACGAGCAGTACTTC. This translates into CASSYPDGPRGSYEQYF.

This clonotype showed up many times. The chain uses TRBV7-2 and TRBJ2-1; 14 bases are a match to TRBD2. Germline loops: CDR1 SGHTA, CDR2 FQGNSA. The CDR3 contains 15 residues. The V segment lost 4 bases and the J segment 13 bases; nucleotides outside the gene matches: 9. In DNA, the CDR3 is TGTGCCAGCAGCTCGACTAGCGGGAGGGCGGGAGGTCAGTTCTTC. Residues: CASSSTSGRAGGQFF.

This clonotype was recorded many times. This chain links TRBV7-2 with TRBJ2-3; possibly TRBD2 for D (6 bases). The CDR3 is 15 amino acids. Trimming took off 3 bases at V and 4 bases at J, with 14 bases between the two ends. CDR1 is SGHTA and CDR2 is FQGNSA in the germline V gene. CDR3 residues: CASSFLAGSADTQYF. CDR3 sequence (DNA): TGTGCCAGCAGCTTTCTGGCGGGGAGCGCAGATACGCAGTATTTT. The full variable domain, in which reference TRBV7-2 and TRBJ2-3 provide the parts outside the CDR3, is GAGVSQSPSNKVTEKGKDVELRCDPISGHTALYWYRQSLGQGLEFLIYFQGNSAPDKSGLPSDRFSAERTGGSVSTLTIQRTQQEDSAVYLCASSFLAGSADTQYFGPGTRLTVL.

This clonotype has more than one count but fewer than ten. J is TRBJ2-3 and V is TRBV18; D is uncertain. The CDR3 is made up of 14 amino acids. V gave up 2 bases and J gave up 3 bases, with 9 bases separating them. Germline assignment: CDR1 KGHSH and CDR2 LQKENI. The CDR3 DNA reads TGTGCCAGCTCACCAATCGAAGGGACAGATACGCAGTATTTT. Translation: CASSPIEGTDTQYF.

This clonotype was counted many times. This chain connects TRBV2 to TRBJ2-7; 9 bases are a match to TRBD2. From germline, CDR1 is SNHLY and CDR2 FYNNEI. The CDR3 runs to 19 residues. V lost 4 bases to trimming and J lost 0 bases; unmatched junction nucleotides: 16. This chain's CDR3 is CASSVQSLAGSLGSYEQYF. The CDR3 DNA is TGTGCCAGCAGTGTCCAATCGCTAGCGGGAAGTTTGGGCTCCTACGAGCAGTACTTC.

This clonotype was seen ten or more times. The chain links TRBV4-1 to TRBJ2-7; 9 positions match TRBD1. This CDR3 has 16 amino acids. In germline, CDR1 is MGHRA, CDR2 YSYEKL. V dropped 4 bases and J dropped 0; count of bases not matched to a gene: 7. CDR3 protein: CASSRVGQGTSYEQYF. The CDR3 nucleotides are TGCGCCAGCAGCCGAGTAGGACAGGGGACCTCCTACGAGCAGTACTTC.

CDR3 region: CASSLIEPNTGELFF. Written as DNA, the CDR3 is TGCGCCAGCAGCTTGATTGAACCAAACACCGGGGAGCTGTTTTTT. The chain recombines TRBV5-1 with TRBJ2-2; no firm D call. The CDR3 totals 15 residues. The ends were cut back, 1 base at V and 2 bases at J, with 9 bases in the middle. Per the germline V gene, CDR1 is SGHRS and CDR2 is YFSETQ.

This clonotype turned up a few times. The chain joins TRBV7-9 to TRBJ2-6; 9 nucleotides agree with TRBD2. Germline V gene data show CDR1 as SEHNR and CDR2 as FQNEAQ (reference sequence). The ends lost 5 bases at V and 0 bases at J; junction bases unmatched: 14. The CDR3 consists of 20 residues. DNA of the CDR3: TGTGCCAGCAGCCGGGCGGGGGGGCCCTCAACTCCCTCTGGGGCCAACGTCCTGACTTTC. Its protein is CASSRAGGPSTPSGANVLTF.